This TCR beta chain was sequenced during a study of blood T cell repertoires in COVID-19. This CDR3 comprises 15 residues. Looked up from germline, CDR1 is MDHEN and CDR2 is SYDVKM. Trimming took 4 bases from V and 4 from J, leaving 16 bases between them. Original processing methods: Amplification from reference gene primers served as the basis for estimated nucleated cell counts. The method was immunoSEQ multiplex PCR; TCRdb's version includes in-frame clones alone and lacks a portion of them. V and J calls and clone size come straight from that table; D and trimming were deduced from the DNA. The table lists 150,000 to 200,000 clones, about 77% of them singletons, with approximately 15% in the top ten.

The material sequenced was peripheral blood. The source of this sequence is a woman of 80 years or more with acute or convalescent COVID-19. The chain has TRBV28 and TRBJ1-1; D uncertain. CDR3 region: CASSSPTAGGTEAFF. The DNA for the CDR3 is TGTGCCAGCAGTTCCCCGACGGCGGGAGGCACTGAAGCTTTCTTT. The variable domain in full, with the rest retrieved from reference TRBV28 and TRBJ1-1, is DVKVTQSSRYLVKRTGEKVFLECVQDMDHENMFWYRQDPGLGLRLIYFSYDVKMKEKGDIPEGYSVSREKKERFSLILESASTNQTSMYLCASSSPTAGGTEAFFGQGTRLTVV.